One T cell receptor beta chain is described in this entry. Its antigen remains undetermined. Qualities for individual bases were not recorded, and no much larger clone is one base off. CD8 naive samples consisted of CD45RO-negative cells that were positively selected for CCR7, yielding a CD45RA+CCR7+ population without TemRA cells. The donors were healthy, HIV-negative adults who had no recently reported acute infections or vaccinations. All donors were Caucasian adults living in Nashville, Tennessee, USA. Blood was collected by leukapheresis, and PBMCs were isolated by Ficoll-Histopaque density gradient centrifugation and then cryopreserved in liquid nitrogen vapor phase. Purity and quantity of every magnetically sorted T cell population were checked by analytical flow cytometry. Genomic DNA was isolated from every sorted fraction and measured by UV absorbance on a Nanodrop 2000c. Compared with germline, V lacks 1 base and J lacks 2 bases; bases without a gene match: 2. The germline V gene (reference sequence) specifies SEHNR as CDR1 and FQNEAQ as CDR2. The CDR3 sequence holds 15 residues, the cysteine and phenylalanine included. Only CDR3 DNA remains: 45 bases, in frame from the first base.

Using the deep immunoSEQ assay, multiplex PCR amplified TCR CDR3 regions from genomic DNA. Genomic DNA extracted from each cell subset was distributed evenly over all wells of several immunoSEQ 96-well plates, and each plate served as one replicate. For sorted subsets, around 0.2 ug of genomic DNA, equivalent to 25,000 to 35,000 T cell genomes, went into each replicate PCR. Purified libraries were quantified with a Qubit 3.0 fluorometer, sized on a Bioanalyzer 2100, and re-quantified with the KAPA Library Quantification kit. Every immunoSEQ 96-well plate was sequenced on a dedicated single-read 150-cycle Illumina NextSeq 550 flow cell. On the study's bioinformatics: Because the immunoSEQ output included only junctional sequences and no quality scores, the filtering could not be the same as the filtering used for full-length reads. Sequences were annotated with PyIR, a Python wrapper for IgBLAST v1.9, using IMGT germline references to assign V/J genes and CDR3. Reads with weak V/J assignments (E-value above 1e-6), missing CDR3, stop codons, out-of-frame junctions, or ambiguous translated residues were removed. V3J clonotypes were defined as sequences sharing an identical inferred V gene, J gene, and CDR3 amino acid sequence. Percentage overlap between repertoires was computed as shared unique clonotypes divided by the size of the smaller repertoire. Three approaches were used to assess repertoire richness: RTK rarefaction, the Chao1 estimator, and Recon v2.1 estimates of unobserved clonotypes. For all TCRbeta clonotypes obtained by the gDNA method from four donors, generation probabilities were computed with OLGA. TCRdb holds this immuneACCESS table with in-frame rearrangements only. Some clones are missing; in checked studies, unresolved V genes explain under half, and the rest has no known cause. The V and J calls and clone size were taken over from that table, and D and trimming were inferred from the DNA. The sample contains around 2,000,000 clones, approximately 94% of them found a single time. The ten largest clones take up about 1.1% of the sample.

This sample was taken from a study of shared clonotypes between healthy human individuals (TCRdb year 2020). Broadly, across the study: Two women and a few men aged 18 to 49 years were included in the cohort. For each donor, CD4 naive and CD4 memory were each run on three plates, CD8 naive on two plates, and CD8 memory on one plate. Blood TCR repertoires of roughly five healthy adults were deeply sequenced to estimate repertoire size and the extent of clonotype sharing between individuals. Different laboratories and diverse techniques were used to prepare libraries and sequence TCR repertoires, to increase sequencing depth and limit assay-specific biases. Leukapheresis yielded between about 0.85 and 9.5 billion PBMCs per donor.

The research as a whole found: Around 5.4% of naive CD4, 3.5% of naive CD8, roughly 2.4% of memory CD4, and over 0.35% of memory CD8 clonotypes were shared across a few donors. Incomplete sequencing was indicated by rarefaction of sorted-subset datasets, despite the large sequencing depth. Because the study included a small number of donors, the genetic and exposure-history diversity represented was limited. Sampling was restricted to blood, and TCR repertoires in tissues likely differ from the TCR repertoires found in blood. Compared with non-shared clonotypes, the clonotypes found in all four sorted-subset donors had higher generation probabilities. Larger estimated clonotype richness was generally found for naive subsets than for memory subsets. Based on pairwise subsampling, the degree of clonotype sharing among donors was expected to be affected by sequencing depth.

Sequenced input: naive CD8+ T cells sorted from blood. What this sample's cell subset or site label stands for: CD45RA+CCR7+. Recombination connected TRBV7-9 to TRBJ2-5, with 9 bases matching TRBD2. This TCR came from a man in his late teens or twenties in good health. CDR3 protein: CASSLVSGGQETQYF. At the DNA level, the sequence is TGTGCCAGCAGCTTAGTTAGCGGGGGACAAGAGACCCAGTACTTC. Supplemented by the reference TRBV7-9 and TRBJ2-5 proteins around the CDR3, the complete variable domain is DTGVSQNPRHKITKRGQNVTFRCDPISEHNRLYWYRQTLGQGPEFLTYFQNEAQLEKSRLLSDRFSAERPKGSFSTLEIQRTEQGDSAMYLCASSLVSGGQETQYFGPGTRLLVL.